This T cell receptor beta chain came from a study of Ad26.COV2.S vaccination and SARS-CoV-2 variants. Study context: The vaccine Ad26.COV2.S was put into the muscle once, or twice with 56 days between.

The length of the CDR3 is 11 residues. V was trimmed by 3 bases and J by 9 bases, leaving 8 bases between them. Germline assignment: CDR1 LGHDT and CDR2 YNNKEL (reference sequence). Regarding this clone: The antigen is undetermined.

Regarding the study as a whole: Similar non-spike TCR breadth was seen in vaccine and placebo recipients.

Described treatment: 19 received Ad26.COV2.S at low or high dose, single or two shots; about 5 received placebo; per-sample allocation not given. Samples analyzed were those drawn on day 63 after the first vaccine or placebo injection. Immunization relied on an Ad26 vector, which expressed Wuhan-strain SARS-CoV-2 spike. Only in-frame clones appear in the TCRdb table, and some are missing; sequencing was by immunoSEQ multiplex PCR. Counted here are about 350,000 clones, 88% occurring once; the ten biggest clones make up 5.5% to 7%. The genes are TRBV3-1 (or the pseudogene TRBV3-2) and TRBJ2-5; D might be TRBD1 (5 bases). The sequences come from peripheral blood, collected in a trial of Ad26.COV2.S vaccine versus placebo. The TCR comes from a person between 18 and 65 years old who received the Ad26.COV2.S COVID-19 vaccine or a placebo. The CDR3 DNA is TGTGCCAGCAGCCACAGGGTGGCCCAGTACTTC. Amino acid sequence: CASSHRVAQYF.